A selection of T cell receptor beta chains follows, all from one sample in a study of T cell repertoires in cytomegalovirus infection. TCRdb independently ran MiXCR on the reads; one entry per CDR3 protein. Of more than 150,000 distinct CDR3 sequences listed, roughly 15% are singletons. The sequenced material came from CD8+ T cells from PBMCs. All receptors derive from a human donor in good health (CMV status not recorded). Some clones in this sample may be carry-over from other donors' samples. CDR3s include the opening cysteine and the closing phenylalanine or tryptophan. A D gene is named only where the DNA matches it firmly. The size entry is marked missing in some rows and otherwise reads once, few, many or a size class.

J: TRBJ2-5
size: few
V: TRBV2
D: TRBD2
DNA: TGTGCCAGCACTCTAGCGGGGGCTGAGACCCAGTACTTC
CDR3: CASTLAGAETQYF

J: TRBJ2-6
size: .
V: TRBV7-9
D: TRBD2
DNA: TGTGCCAGCAGCTTCCTCGGACTAGCGGAAGCACCTTACTCTGGGGCCAACGTCCTGACTTTC
CDR3: CASSFLGLAEAPYSGANVLTF

J: TRBJ2-1
size: few
V: TRBV27
D: TRBD2
DNA: TGTGCCAGCAGTCAGAGCGGGAGGGCCGTCGATGAGCAGTTCTTC
CDR3: CASSQSGRAVDEQFF

J: TRBJ2-1
size: .
V: TRBV12-5
D: .
DNA: TGTGCTAGTGGCACTCGGTCGAGTGGTGAGCAGTTCTTC
CDR3: CASGTRSSGEQFF

J: TRBJ1-1
size: few
V: TRBV7-6
D: TRBD1
DNA: TGTGCCAGCAGCTCTCCCGGGACAGGGCCTTGGACGGCTGAAGCTTTCTTT
CDR3: CASSSPGTGPWTAEAFF

J: TRBJ1-1
size: few
V: TRBV7-2
D: .
DNA: TGTGCCAGCAGCTTCCTGACGGGGTGGACTGAAGCTTTCTTT
CDR3: CASSFLTGWTEAFF

J: TRBJ2-7
size: .
V: TRBV6-6
D: .
DNA: TGTGCCAGCAGGCAGGGAGAGGAGCAGTACTTC
CDR3: CASRQGEEQYF

J: TRBJ2-3
size: .
V: TRBV27
D: .
DNA: TGTGCCAGCAGCGACACCCGTAACACAGATACGCAGTATTTT
CDR3: CASSDTRNTDTQYF

J: TRBJ2-4
size: few
V: TRBV27
D: .
DNA: TGTGCCAGCAGTGGGCTTGGGGGGAAAAACATTCAGTACTTC
CDR3: CASSGLGGKNIQYF

J: TRBJ2-5
size: .
V: TRBV19
D: .
DNA: TGTGCCAGTAGCGAAACACGAGAGACCCAGTACTTC
CDR3: CASSETRETQYF

J: TRBJ1-5
size: few
V: TRBV7-9
D: TRBD1
DNA: TGTGCCAGCAGCTCCGGGACAGGGTCGGAGCGGGGTCAGCCCCAGCATTTT
CDR3: CASSSGTGSERGQPQHF

J: TRBJ2-7
size: few
V: TRBV28
D: .
DNA: TGTGCCAGCAGTTGGGTTCGCTCCTACGAGCAGTACTTC
CDR3: CASSWVRSYEQYF

J: TRBJ1-2
size: few
V: TRBV5-1
D: .
DNA: TGCGCCAGCAGCTTACCAGGGGATGGCTACACCTTC
CDR3: CASSLPGDGYTF

J: TRBJ2-7
size: .
V: TRBV7-3
D: TRBD2
DNA: TGTGCCAGCAGCGCAGGGACTAGCGGGCTCTACGAGCAGTACTTC
CDR3: CASSAGTSGLYEQYF

J: TRBJ1-1
size: .
V: TRBV19
D: TRBD1
DNA: TGTGCCAGTAGTATGGGACAGTACCTGGACACTGAAGCTTTCTTT
CDR3: CASSMGQYLDTEAFF

J: TRBJ2-7
size: few
V: TRBV7-9
D: TRBD1
DNA: TGTGCCAGCAGCTTTTTCCGCACAGGGGCTGATGGCGAGCAGTACTTC
CDR3: CASSFFRTGADGEQYF

J: TRBJ2-6
size: .
V: TRBV15
D: .
DNA: TGTGCCACCAGCCAAAGTGTCGGGGGCCGAAGCTCTGGGGCCAACGTCCTGACTTTC
CDR3: CATSQSVGGRSSGANVLTF

J: TRBJ2-2
size: .
V: TRBV7-6
D: .
DNA: TGTGCCAGCAGCCCGGGGGTGGCCGGGGAGCTGTTTTTT
CDR3: CASSPGVAGELFF

J: TRBJ2-3
size: .
V: TRBV11-2
D: .
DNA: TGTGCCAGCAGCTTAGAGAGCGGAGTCACGGATACGCAGTATTTT
CDR3: CASSLESGVTDTQYF

J: TRBJ1-2
size: .
V: TRBV6-2/TRBV6-3
D: .
DNA: TGTGCCAGCAATAATGGAAACTATGGCTACACCTTC
CDR3: CASNNGNYGYTF

J: TRBJ2-3
size: .
V: TRBV10-3
D: TRBD2
DNA: TGTGCCATCAGTGGGGGAAGCGGGAGAGTCACAGATACGCAGTATTTT
CDR3: CAISGGSGRVTDTQYF

J: TRBJ2-1
size: few
V: TRBV7-8
D: TRBD1
DNA: TGTGCCAGCAGCTTAGGGACAGGGAAGGAGCAGTTCTTC
CDR3: CASSLGTGKEQFF

J: TRBJ1-2
size: .
V: TRBV7-8
D: TRBD1
DNA: TGTGCCAGCAGCTTGGCGACAGGGGACGATTATAACTATGGCTACACCTTC
CDR3: CASSLATGDDYNYGYTF

J: TRBJ2-5
size: few
V: TRBV28
D: TRBD2
DNA: TGTGCCAGCAGTTTGAGTCTAGCGGGAGTCCCCCCCCAGTACTTC
CDR3: CASSLSLAGVPPQYF

J: TRBJ2-1
size: .
V: TRBV6-1
D: .
DNA: TGTGCCTGCGCAGGGAATGAGCAGTTCTTC
CDR3: CACAGNEQFF

J: TRBJ2-3
size: .
V: TRBV6-2/TRBV6-3
D: .
DNA: TGTGCCAGCAGTTCCCAGGGGCTCACAGATACGCAGTATTTT
CDR3: CASSSQGLTDTQYF

J: TRBJ2-1
size: .
V: TRBV12-3/TRBV12-4
D: .
DNA: TGTGCCAGCAGTTCTCCCGTCAGAGGCAATGAGCAGTTCTTC
CDR3: CASSSPVRGNEQFF

J: TRBJ2-7
size: .
V: TRBV7-9
D: .
DNA: TGTGCCAGCAGCCCAACTCTCCGAGAGCAGTACTTC
CDR3: CASSPTLREQYF

J: TRBJ2-1
size: few
V: TRBV7-6
D: .
DNA: TGTGCCAGCAGCCCCCTCCCAGACGGAGGAAATGAGCAGTTCTTC
CDR3: CASSPLPDGGNEQFF

J: TRBJ2-7
size: many
V: TRBV7-8
D: .
DNA: TGTGCCAGCAGCTTAGAGGGGACAGAGGGGGGCTACGAGCAGTACTTC
CDR3: CASSLEGTEGGYEQYF

J: TRBJ2-7
size: few
V: TRBV6-6
D: .
DNA: TGTGCCAGCAGTTACGCAGGGGGGGGAAACGAGCAGTACTTC
CDR3: CASSYAGGGNEQYF

J: TRBJ1-1
size: few
V: TRBV12-3/TRBV12-4
D: TRBD1
DNA: TGTGCCAGCAGTTCAACGACAGGGAGTGAAGCTTTCTTT
CDR3: CASSSTTGSEAFF

J: TRBJ2-1
size: .
V: TRBV7-9
D: TRBD2
DNA: TGTGCCAGCAGCATATCCGGGACTAGCTATCCTGAGCAGTTCTTC
CDR3: CASSISGTSYPEQFF

J: TRBJ1-2
size: few
V: TRBV9
D: .
DNA: TGTGCCAGCAGCGTAGCCGGGGAAGTCTATGGCTACACCTTC
CDR3: CASSVAGEVYGYTF

J: TRBJ2-7
size: many
V: TRBV11-2
D: TRBD2
DNA: TGTGCCAGCAGCTTAACTCCGAGCGGGGGTTACGAGCAGTACTTC
CDR3: CASSLTPSGGYEQYF

J: TRBJ2-1
size: .
V: TRBV25-1
D: .
DNA: TGTGCCAGCAGTGATCCCCCCCAACAATTCTTC
CDR3: CASSDPPQQFF

J: TRBJ1-6
size: few
V: TRBV28
D: .
DNA: TGTGCCGCCCTTCGAGGGTTGGTTAGTAATTCACCCCTCCACTTT
CDR3: CAALRGLVSNSPLHF

J: TRBJ1-6
size: many
V: TRBV7-6
D: .
DNA: TGTGCCAGCAGCTCGGGACCTACACCACGGTATAATTCACCCCTCCACTTT
CDR3: CASSSGPTPRYNSPLHF

J: TRBJ1-2
size: .
V: TRBV14
D: .
DNA: TGTGCCAGCAGCCAAGACGCGGTCGGGAACTATGGCTACACCTTC
CDR3: CASSQDAVGNYGYTF

J: TRBJ2-1
size: .
V: TRBV19
D: TRBD2
DNA: TGTGCCAGTAGTATATCCGCGGGAGTTTACAATGAGCAGTTCTTC
CDR3: CASSISAGVYNEQFF

J: TRBJ2-3
size: .
V: TRBV7-6
D: .
DNA: TGTGCCAGCAGCCTCCGTCCTTGGGCGGGACCCACAGATACGCAGTATTTT
CDR3: CASSLRPWAGPTDTQYF

J: TRBJ1-1
size: few
V: TRBV7-2
D: .
DNA: TGTGCCAGCAAGCAGGGGCCTGGTAGTGAAGCTTTCTTT
CDR3: CASKQGPGSEAFF

J: TRBJ2-4
size: .
V: TRBV6-6
D: .
DNA: TGTGCCAGCAGTTACGGGGGGCGGGAAAACATTCAGTACTTC
CDR3: CASSYGGRENIQYF

J: TRBJ2-5
size: .
V: TRBV29-1
D: .
DNA: TGCAGCGTTGAATACAGGCAAGAGACCCAGTACTTC
CDR3: CSVEYRQETQYF

J: TRBJ2-2
size: .
V: TRBV6-2/TRBV6-3
D: .
DNA: TGTGCCAGCAGTTACTCGACGCAGGGACCCACCGGGGAGCTGTTTTTT
CDR3: CASSYSTQGPTGELFF